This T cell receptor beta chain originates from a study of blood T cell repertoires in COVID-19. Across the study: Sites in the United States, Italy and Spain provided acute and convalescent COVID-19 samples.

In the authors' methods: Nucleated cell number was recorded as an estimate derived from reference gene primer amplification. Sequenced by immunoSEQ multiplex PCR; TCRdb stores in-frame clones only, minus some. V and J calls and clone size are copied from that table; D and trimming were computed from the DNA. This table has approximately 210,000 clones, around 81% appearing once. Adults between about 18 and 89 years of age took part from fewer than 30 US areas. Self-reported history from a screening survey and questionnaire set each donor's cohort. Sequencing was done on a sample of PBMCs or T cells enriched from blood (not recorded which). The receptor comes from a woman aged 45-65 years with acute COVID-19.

CDR3 amino acids: CASSLKLAGMLNEQFF. The CDR3 region has the DNA TGTGCCAGCAGCTTAAAACTAGCGGGAATGTTGAATGAGCAGTTCTTC. The rearrangement links TRBV11-1 to TRBJ2-1, with TRBD2 identical over 10 bases. Looked up from germline, CDR1 is SGHAT and CDR2 is FQDESV (reference sequence). V lost 2 bases and J lost 7; bases outside the gene matches: 8. The CDR3 spans 16 residues.